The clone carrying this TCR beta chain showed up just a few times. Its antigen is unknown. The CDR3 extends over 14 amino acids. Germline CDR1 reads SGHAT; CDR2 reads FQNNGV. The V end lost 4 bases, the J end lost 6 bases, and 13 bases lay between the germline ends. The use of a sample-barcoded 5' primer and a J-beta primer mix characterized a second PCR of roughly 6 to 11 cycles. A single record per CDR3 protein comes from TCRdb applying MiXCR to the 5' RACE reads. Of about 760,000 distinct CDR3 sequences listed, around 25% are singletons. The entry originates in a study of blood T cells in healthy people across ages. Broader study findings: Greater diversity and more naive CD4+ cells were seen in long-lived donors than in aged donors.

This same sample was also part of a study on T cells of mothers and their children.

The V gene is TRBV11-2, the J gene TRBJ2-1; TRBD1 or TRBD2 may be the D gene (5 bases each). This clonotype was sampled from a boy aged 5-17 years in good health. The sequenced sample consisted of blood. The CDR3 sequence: CASSSGAPSNEQFF. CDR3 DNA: TGTGCCAGCAGCTCCGGGGCTCCGAGCAATGAGCAGTTCTTC.